Below, one TCR beta chain is given with its context. Clones were sequenced by immunoSEQ multiplex PCR, and TCRdb holds only the in-frame ones, with some missing. Among 390,000 or so clones, around 86% were seen once, and the ten largest hold more than 1.4%. This entry comes from a study of blood T cell repertoires in COVID-19. For the study at large: Researchers got acute and convalescent COVID-19 samples from the United States, Italy and Spain.

CDR1 is SGHRS and CDR2 is YFSETQ in the germline V gene. The CDR3 extends over 17 amino acids. V dropped 5 bases and J dropped 2 bases, with 20 bases sitting between them. This TCR was recovered from a woman in her twenties or thirties with active or convalescent COVID-19. Sequencing was performed on peripheral blood. The chain joins TRBV5-1 to TRBJ1-3; D is ambiguous. CDR3: CASSPERLGDAGNTIYF. The CDR3 DNA sequence: TGCGCCAGCAGTCCGGAGAGGTTGGGTGACGCTGGAAACACCATATATTTT.